The clone carrying this T cell receptor (beta chain) has a handful of counts. The sample originates from a study of T cells in Graves' hyperthyroidism and ophthalmopathy. Overall study: At initial diagnosis, before any treatment had begun, peripheral blood was obtained.

From RNA transcripts, TCR beta CDR3 regions were amplified. A set of HTBI primers served as the primers for a first-round RT-PCR of the TCR CDR3. TCRdb analysed the multiplex PCR reads with MiXCR anew, one entry per CDR3 protein. The repertoire consists of 600,000 to 650,000 distinct CDR3 sequences, with less than 25% occurring once and the leading ten covering about 34%. Germline-derived CDR1 and CDR2 are SEHNR and FQNEAQ (reference sequence). This CDR3 is built from 22 residues. Losses at the gene ends were 4 bases for V and 1 base for J; bases not matched to a gene: 22. The sequence derives from a man between 25 and 39 years old with Graves' ophthalmopathy. V usage is TRBV7-9 and J usage is TRBJ2-2; TRBD1 aligns across 9 bases. Sequencing input: blood. The CDR3 nucleotides read TGTGCCAGCAGCTCAACATTCGGGACAGGGAACGGGCTTCGCAGGAACACCGGGGAGCTGTTTTTT. This translates into CASSSTFGTGNGLRRNTGELFF.